The present T cell receptor (beta chain) was sequenced within a study of CD8+CD57+ T cells in acquired aplastic anemia. For the study at large: An average of roughly 2.9 ug of DNA was obtained from sorted CD4+ and CD8+ cells. CD4+ reads averaged around 10 million in healthy donors. Study observations and caveats: Patients did not significantly differ from controls in CD8+ Simpson's diversity. It was found that approximately 29 CD8+ CDR3 sequences were shared between patients and controls.

According to the study, genomic DNA was the template for TCR beta VDJ and CDR3 profiling. TCRdb analysed the reads with MiXCR anew, one entry per CDR3 protein. Of 100,000 to 150,000 distinct CDR3 sequences listed, around two fifths were seen once; the top ten hold over 6.5%. This clonotype was found many times. The antigen remains undetermined. Trimming at V came to 1 base and at J to 0 bases, leaving 5 bases not matched to a gene. In germline, CDR1 is SGHVS, CDR2 FQNEAQ. The CDR3 runs 16 residues. The sequence derives from a human donor in good health, serving as a control. This chain joins TRBV7-8 and TRBJ2-7; 8 bases match TRBD2. The sample comprised sorted CD4+, CD8+, or CD8+CD57+ T cells (not recorded which) from PBMCs. The DNA of the CDR3 is TGTGCCAGCAGCTTAGGTGTTAGCGGGGTCTCCTACGAGCAGTACTTC. Translation: CASSLGVSGVSYEQYF.